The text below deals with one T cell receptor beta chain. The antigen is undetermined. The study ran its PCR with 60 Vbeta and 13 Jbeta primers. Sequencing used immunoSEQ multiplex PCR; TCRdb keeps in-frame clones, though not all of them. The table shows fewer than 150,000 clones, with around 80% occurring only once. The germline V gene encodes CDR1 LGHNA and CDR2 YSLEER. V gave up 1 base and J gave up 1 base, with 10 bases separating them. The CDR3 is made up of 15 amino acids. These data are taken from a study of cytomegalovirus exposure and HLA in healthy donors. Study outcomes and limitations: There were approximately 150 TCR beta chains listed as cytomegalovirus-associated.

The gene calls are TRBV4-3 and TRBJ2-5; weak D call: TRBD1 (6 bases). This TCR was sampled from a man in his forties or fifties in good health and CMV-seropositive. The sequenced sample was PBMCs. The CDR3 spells CASSQVRGTQETQYF. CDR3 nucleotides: TGCGCCAGCAGCCAAGTAAGGGGGACCCAAGAGACCCAGTACTTC.